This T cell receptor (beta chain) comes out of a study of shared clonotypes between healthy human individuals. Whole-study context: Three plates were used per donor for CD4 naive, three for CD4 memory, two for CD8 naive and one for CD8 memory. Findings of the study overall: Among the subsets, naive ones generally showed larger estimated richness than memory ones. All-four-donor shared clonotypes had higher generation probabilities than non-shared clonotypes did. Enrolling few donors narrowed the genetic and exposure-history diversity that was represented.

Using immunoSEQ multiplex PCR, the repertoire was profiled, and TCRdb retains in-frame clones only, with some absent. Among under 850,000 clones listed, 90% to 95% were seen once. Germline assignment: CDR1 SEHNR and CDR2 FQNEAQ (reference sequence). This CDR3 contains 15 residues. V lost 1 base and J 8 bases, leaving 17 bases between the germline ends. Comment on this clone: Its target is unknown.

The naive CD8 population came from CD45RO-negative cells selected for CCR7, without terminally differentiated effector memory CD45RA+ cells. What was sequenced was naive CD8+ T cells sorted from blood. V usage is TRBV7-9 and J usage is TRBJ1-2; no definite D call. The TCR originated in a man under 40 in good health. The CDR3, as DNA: TGTGCCAGCAGCTTAGGGCAGAGCAACCTATGGGGCTACACCTTC. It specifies CASSLGQSNLWGYTF.